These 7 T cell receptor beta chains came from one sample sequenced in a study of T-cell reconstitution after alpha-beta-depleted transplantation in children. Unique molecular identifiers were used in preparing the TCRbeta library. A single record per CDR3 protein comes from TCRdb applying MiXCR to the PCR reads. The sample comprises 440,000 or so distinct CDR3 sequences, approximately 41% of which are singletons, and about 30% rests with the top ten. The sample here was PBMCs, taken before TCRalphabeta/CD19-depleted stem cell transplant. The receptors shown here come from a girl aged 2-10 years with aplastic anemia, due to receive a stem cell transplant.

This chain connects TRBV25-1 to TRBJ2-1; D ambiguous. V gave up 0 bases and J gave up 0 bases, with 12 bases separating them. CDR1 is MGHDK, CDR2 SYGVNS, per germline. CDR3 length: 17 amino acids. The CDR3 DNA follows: TGTGCCAGCAGTGAATATACCCAGCTTAGCTCCTACAATGAGCAGTTCTTC. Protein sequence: CASSEYTQLSSYNEQFF.

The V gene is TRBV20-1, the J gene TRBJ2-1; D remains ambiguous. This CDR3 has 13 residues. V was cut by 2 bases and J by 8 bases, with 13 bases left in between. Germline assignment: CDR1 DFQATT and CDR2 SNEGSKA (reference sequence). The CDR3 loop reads CSARRLGVDEQFF. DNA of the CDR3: TGCAGTGCTAGAAGGCTTGGGGTCGATGAGCAGTTCTTC.

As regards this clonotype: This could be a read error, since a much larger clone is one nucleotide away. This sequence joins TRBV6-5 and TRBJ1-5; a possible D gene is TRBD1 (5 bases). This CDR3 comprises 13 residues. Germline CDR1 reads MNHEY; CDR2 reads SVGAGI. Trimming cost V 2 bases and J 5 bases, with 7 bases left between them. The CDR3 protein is CASSYRGHQPQHF. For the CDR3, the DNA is TGTGCCAGCAGTTACAGGGGCCATCAGCCCCAGCATTTT.

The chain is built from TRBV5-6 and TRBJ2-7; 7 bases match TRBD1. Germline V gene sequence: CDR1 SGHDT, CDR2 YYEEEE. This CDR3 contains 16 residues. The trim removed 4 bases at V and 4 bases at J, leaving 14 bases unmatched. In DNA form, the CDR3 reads TGTGCCAGCAGCACACCTTCACCGGGACAGAGTTACGAGCAGTACTTC. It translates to CASSTPSPGQSYEQYF.

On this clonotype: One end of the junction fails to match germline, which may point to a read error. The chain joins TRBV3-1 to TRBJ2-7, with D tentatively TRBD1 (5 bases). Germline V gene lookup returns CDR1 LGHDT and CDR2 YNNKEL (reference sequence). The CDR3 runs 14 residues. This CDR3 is CASSQGAGPYEQYF. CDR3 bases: TGTGCCAGCAGTCAAGGGGCTGGGCCCTACGAGCAGTACTTC.

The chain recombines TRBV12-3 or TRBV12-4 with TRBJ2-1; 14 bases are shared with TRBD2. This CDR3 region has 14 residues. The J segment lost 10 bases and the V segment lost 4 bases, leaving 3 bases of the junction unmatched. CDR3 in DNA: TGTGCCAGCAGTTCGAGACTAGCGGGGGGGGAGCAGTTCTTC. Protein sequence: CASSSRLAGGEQFF.

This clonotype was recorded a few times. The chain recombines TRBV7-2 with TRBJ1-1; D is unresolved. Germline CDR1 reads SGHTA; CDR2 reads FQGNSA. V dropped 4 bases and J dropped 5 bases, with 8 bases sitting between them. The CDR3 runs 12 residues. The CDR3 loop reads CASSSVDTEAFF. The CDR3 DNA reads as TGTGCCAGCAGCTCCGTAGATACTGAAGCTTTCTTT.